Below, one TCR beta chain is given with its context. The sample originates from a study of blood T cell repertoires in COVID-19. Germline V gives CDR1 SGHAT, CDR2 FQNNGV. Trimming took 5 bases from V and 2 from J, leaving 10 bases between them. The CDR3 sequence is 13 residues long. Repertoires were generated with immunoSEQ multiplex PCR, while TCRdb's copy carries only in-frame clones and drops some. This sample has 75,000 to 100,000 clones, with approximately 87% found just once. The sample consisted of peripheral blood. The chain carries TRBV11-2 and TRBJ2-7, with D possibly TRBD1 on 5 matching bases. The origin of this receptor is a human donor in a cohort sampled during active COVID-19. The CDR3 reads CASSPRRAYEQYF. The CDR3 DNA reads TGTGCCAGCAGCCCGCGCAGGGCCTACGAGCAGTACTTC.